This TCR beta chain was identified in a study of blood T cell repertoires in COVID-19. Overall study context: Sources were T cells, B-cell-depleted T cells, or PBMCs; the material itself was cDNA or gDNA.

Authors' processing steps: Reference gene primer amplification in the assay estimated nucleated cell counts. Repertoires were generated with immunoSEQ multiplex PCR, while TCRdb's copy carries only in-frame clones and drops some. V and J calls and clone size come straight from that table; D and trimming were deduced from the DNA. The sample shows fewer than 400,000 clones, around nine tenths of them seen only once. Donors in Cohort 3 who had recovered were those with two negative PCRs, healthcare professional clearance, or resolution of their symptoms. The CDR3 loop spans 14 amino acids. J gave up 6 bases and V 0 bases, and 1 base lay outside the gene matches. Germline CDR1 and CDR2: GTSNPN and SVGIG (reference sequence).

The specimen sequenced was PBMCs or T cells enriched from blood (not recorded which). The sequence came from a woman in her thirties who had recovered from COVID-19. The J gene is TRBJ1-4, the V gene TRBV30, with 10 positions matching TRBD1. DNA for the CDR3: TGTGCCTGGAGTGTTGGGACAGGGGATGAAAAACTGTTTTTT. Its translation is CAWSVGTGDEKLFF.